This T cell receptor (beta chain) was observed in a study of siplizumab effects on memory and regulatory T cells. General observations from the study: Alloreactive sequences whose origin lay in unstimulated CD4+ memory cells were significantly reduced by siplizumab. Roughly 75-95% of proliferating clones (CD4+ or CD8+) could not be assigned a naive or memory phenotype. Whether the proliferating Tregs (from siplizumab cultures) were suppressive was not confirmed.

Roughly 10^5 TCR templates underwent assay in each sample. TCRdb's copy holds only in-frame clones and misses some; the assay was immunoSEQ multiplex PCR. Among over 70,000 clones listed, about 87% were seen once. As regards this clone: Its antigen is still unknown.

Specimen: CD4+ T cells sorted from blood. This TCR was sampled from a human donor in good health.

This chain's CDR3 is CASGLLQGFSGYTF. CDR3 bases: TGTGCTAGTGGTTTACTACAGGGGTTTAGCGGCTACACCTTC. The chain is built from TRBV12-5 and TRBJ1-2; 7 bases line up with TRBD1. Trimming removed 3 bases from V and 8 bases from J; junction bases left unmatched: 9. CDR1 is LGHNT, CDR2 FRNRAP, per germline. This CDR3 is 14 amino acids long.